This TCR beta chain was identified during a study of lymphopenia after photon versus proton radiotherapy. Study-level points and caveats: Photon-treated patients lost naive T cells and TCR diversity; proton-treated stayed stable. After lymphocyte nadir, photon-treated repertoires showed oligoclonal expansion, especially CD8+ Temra. Survival link was tested only in deceased patients; proton benefit remains a possibility. Larger post-nadir TCR diversity loss correlated inversely with survival in deceased patients.

The CDR3 consists of 15 residues. Germline V gives CDR1 LNHDA, CDR2 SQIVND (reference sequence). V dropped 3 bases and J dropped 6; count of bases not matched to a gene: 7. As for this clone: What it recognizes is unknown.

This table comes from immunoSEQ multiplex PCR, and its TCRdb copy is limited to in-frame clones, with some not included. Among tens of thousands of clones listed, more than 70% were seen once. Here the sequenced sample was peripheral blood, taken from a patient treated with proton-based radiotherapy. The chain combines TRBV19 with TRBJ2-1, with TRBD2 identical over 8 bases. The TCR was taken from a man aged 55 to 70 with pancreatic cancer. CDR3 nucleotides: TGTGCCAGTAGTATTGCACTAGCGGCGCCCAATGAGCAGTTCTTC. This codes for CASSIALAAPNEQFF.